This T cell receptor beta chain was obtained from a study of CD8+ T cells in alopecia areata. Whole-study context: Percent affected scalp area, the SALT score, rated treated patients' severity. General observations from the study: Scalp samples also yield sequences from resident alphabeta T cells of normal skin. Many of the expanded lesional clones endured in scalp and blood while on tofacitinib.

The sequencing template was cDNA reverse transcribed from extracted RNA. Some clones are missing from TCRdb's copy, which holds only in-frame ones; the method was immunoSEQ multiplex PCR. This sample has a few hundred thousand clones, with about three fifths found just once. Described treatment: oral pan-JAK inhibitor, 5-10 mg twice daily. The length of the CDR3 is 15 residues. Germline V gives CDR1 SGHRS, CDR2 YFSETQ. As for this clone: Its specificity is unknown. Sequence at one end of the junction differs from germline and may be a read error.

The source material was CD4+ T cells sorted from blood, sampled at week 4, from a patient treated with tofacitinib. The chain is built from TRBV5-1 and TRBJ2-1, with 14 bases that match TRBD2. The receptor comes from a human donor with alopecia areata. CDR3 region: CASSLEGTSGGASLF. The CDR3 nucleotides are TGCGCCAGCAGCTTGGAGGGGACTAGCGGGGGAGCCTCGCTCTTC. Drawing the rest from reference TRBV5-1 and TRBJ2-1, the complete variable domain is KAGVTQTPRYLIKTRGQQVTLSCSPISGHRSVSWYQQTPGQGLQFLFEYFSETQRNKGNFPGRFSGRQFSNSRSEMNVSTLELGDSALYLCASSLEGTSGGASLFGPGTRLTVL.